The clone carrying this T cell receptor beta chain was seen only a few times. Original handling: Estimates of nucleated cell counts were drawn from the amplification of reference gene primers. The data were produced by immunoSEQ multiplex PCR, yet TCRdb's version contains in-frame clones alone and is incomplete. Clone size and V and J calls were adopted from that table, with D and trimming inferred from the DNA. This sample carries 150,000 to 200,000 clones, about 85% of them seen once, and the ten largest clones take about 6.9%. It was during active infection that Seattle patients were enrolled and then longitudinally followed. The entry originates in a study of blood T cell repertoires in COVID-19. Study in general: There were acute and convalescent COVID-19 samples, and they came from the United States, Italy and Spain. T cells, B-cell-depleted T cells, or PBMCs supplied cDNA or gDNA.

The CDR3 is 18 residues long. CDR1 is SGDLS and CDR2 is YYNGEE in the germline V gene. With 0 bases clipped from V and 6 bases from J, the junction kept 12 bases outside the gene matches. The TCR sequence derives from a man at least 80 years old with COVID-19, enrolled during active disease. J is TRBJ2-2 and V is TRBV9; 9 bases fit TRBD1. Source material: peripheral blood. Here the CDR3 DNA reads TGTGCCAGCAGCGTAGCCCCCTGGGACAGGGCTGGCGCCGGGGAGCTGTTTTTT. It yields the protein CASSVAPWDRAGAGELFF.